This T cell receptor beta chain was found in a study of T-cell memory formation after mild COVID-19. Overall study: Among the donors, TCR clusters were largely specific to each donor.

Findings of the study overall: The pre-infection memory compartment contained some responding clones, suggesting cross-reactive memory joined. Nothing showed for sure that second-wave clones peaking on day 37 were SARS-CoV-2 specific.

Of note for this clonotype: As yet, its antigen is unknown.

The authors produced TCR alpha and TCR beta cDNA libraries with sample barcodes and UMIs by 5'RACE using constant-segment primers. TCRdb independently ran MiXCR on the 5' RACE reads; one entry per CDR3 protein. The sample has about 49,000 distinct CDR3 sequences, approximately 6.6% seen once. CDR3 length: 13 residues. V was cut by 3 bases and J by 6 bases, with 11 bases left in between. The J gene is TRBJ1-2, the V gene TRBV12-3 or TRBV12-4; D possibly corresponds to TRBD1 (6 bases). The receptor was derived from a man aged 18 to 35 who had mild COVID-19 (a few samples of this study predate the infection). Cell type and time point are not known. The sequenced sample consisted of PBMCs or a T cell subset sorted from them (not recorded which). CDR3 nucleotides: TGTGCCAGCAGTTTCACGGGGGCAAATGGCTACACCTTC. Encoded protein: CASSFTGANGYTF.